This passage covers 30 T cell receptor beta chains from one sample sequenced in a study of blood T cell repertoires in COVID-19. Profiling relied on immunoSEQ multiplex PCR, and the TCRdb table lists in-frame clones only, not all of them. The sample holds over 45,000 clones, about three quarters seen once. Specimen: peripheral blood. The receptors were gathered from a human donor with active or convalescent COVID-19. The donor label of this sample is uncertain.

The V call is TRBV7-3, the J call TRBJ2-1, with 7 bases lining up with TRBD2. The CDR3 spans 16 residues. Germline CDR1 is SGHTA and CDR2 is FQGTGA. V dropped 5 bases and J dropped 7; count of bases not matched to a gene: 14. CDR3 DNA sequence: TGTGCCAGCAGCGATCCCTCCGGGACGGGGGGAAATGAGCAGTTCTTC. Its protein product is CASSDPSGTGGNEQFF.

The gene calls are TRBV25-1 and TRBJ2-5; TRBD1 is a possible D gene (6 bases). Trimming left V 4 bases short and J 1 base short, with 13 bases between. Germline V gene data show CDR1 as MGHDK and CDR2 as SYGVNS. This CDR3 is 15 amino acids long. The CDR3 reads CASSAHRAGQETQYF. CDR3 DNA: TGTGCCAGCAGTGCCCACAGGGCTGGCCAAGAGACCCAGTACTTC.

A few counts support this clone. V and J are TRBV24-1 and TRBJ1-2; 10 bases agree with TRBD1. The CDR3 is 16 residues long. The junction had 4 bases not matched to a gene; V was cut back by 3 bases and J by 1 base. Germline-derived CDR1 and CDR2 are KGHDR and SFDVKD. The CDR3, as DNA: TGTGCCACCAGTGATCCAGGACAGGGGGATAACTATGGCTACACCTTC. It encodes CATSDPGQGDNYGYTF.

The CDR3 loop is CASSRPGTLNTEAFF. The CDR3 DNA is TGTGCCAGCAGTCGACCGGGAACCTTAAACACTGAAGCTTTCTTT. The genes are TRBV28 and TRBJ1-1; no firm D call. The V end lost 5 bases, the J end lost 2 bases, and 15 bases lay between the germline ends. Germline V gene data show CDR1 as MDHEN and CDR2 as SYDVKM. This CDR3 spans 15 amino acids.

J is TRBJ2-5 and V is TRBV9; no definite D call. Germline values: CDR1 SGDLS, CDR2 YYNGEE. Trimming pared 0 bases from V and 3 bases from J, leaving 9 bases between. CDR3 length equals 14 residues. In DNA form, the CDR3 reads TGTGCCAGCAGCGTAGGTGGTACAGAAGAGACCCAGTACTTC. Translation gives CASSVGGTEETQYF. Together with reference TRBV9 and TRBJ2-5, the CDR3 gives the full variable domain: DSGVTQTPKHLITATGQRVTLRCSPRSGDLSVYWYQQSLDQGLQFLIQYYNGEERAKGNILERFSAQQFPDLHSELNLSSLELGDSALYFCASSVGGTEETQYFGPGTRLLVL.

The rearrangement uses TRBV9 and TRBJ2-7; 7 bases map to TRBD1. From germline, CDR1 is SGDLS and CDR2 YYNGEE. J lost 7 bases, V lost 0 bases, and 7 bases had no gene match. This CDR3 region has 14 residues. The CDR3 sequence: CASSVDRGRSEQYF. In DNA form, the CDR3 reads TGTGCCAGCAGCGTAGATAGGGGGCGGTCTGAGCAGTACTTC.

V usage is TRBV21-1 and J usage is TRBJ2-3; the table assigns TRBD2, which was not confirmed against the DNA. TRBV21-1 is termed a pseudogene. The CDR3 covers 16 residues. The CDR3 loop is CASTRDGGSGTDTQYF. The CDR3 region has the DNA TGTGCCAGCACCCGGGACGGGGGGAGTGGGACAGATACGCAGTATTTT.

V is TRBV3-1 (or the pseudogene TRBV3-2) and J is TRBJ1-2, with D perhaps TRBD1 (5 bases). The CDR3 sequence is 15 residues long. The V end was cut by 1 base, the J end by 6 bases, with 15 bases between. The germline gives CDR1 LGHDT, CDR2 YNNKEL (reference sequence). In nucleotides, the CDR3 is TGTGCCAGCAGCCAAGCATTTCCGGGGGATCATGGCTACACCTTC. It specifies CASSQAFPGDHGYTF.

The rearrangement uses TRBV18 and TRBJ2-3; unclear D gene. Deletions cut 5 bases from V and 5 bases from J, with 11 bases between. The CDR3 runs 13 residues. Germline-derived CDR1 and CDR2 are KGHSH and LQKENI. CDR3 amino acids: CASSIRTGDTQYF. The CDR3 DNA reads TGTGCCAGCTCAATAAGAACGGGAGATACGCAGTATTTT. Together with reference TRBV18 and TRBJ2-3, the CDR3 gives the full variable domain: NAGVMQNPRHLVRRRGQEARLRCSPMKGHSHVYWYRQLPEEGLKFMVYLQKENIIDESGMPKERFSAEFPKEGPSILRIQQVVRGDSAAYFCASSIRTGDTQYFGPGTRLTVL.

V is TRBV27 and J is TRBJ2-1, with a tentative D call TRBD1 (6 bases). The length of the CDR3 is 17 residues. The V gene lost 1 base and the J gene lost 7 bases, with 20 bases spanning the gap. Germline loops: CDR1 MNHEY, CDR2 SMNVEV (reference sequence). In DNA, the CDR3 is TGTGCCAGCAGTTTATTTTCGGAAGAGGGGGTCTGGAATGAGCAGTTCTTC. Its protein product is CASSLFSEEGVWNEQFF.

V and J are TRBV3-1 (or the pseudogene TRBV3-2) and TRBJ1-5; no clear D gene. Trimming stripped 3 bases from V and 3 bases from J, with 6 bases between. Germline assignment: CDR1 LGHDT and CDR2 YNNKEL (reference sequence). CDR3 size: 13 residues. The chain's CDR3 is CASSQGLNQPQHF. The CDR3 DNA is TGTGCCAGCAGCCAGGGCCTCAATCAGCCCCAGCATTTT.

The chain uses TRBV7-2 and TRBJ1-6, with D unclear. Germline CDR1 reads SGHTA; CDR2 reads FQGNSA. V lost 5 bases to trimming and J lost 0 bases, with 14 bases between them. The CDR3 sequence is 17 residues long. CDR3 bases: TGTGCCAGCAGCCTCCCGACTCTCAGCTCCTATAATTCACCCCTCCACTTT. This gives the protein CASSLPTLSSYNSPLHF.

The chain has TRBV11-2 and TRBJ1-3; 10 bases align to TRBD1. CDR3 size: 14 residues. The V segment lost 5 bases and the J segment 10 bases; nucleotides outside the gene matches: 8. CDR1 is SGHAT and CDR2 is FQNNGV in the germline V gene. This CDR3 is CASSRGQGSRTIYF. CDR3 nucleotides: TGTGCCAGCAGCCGGGGACAGGGGTCGAGGACCATATATTTT.

The chain employs TRBV5-5 and TRBJ1-5; D might be TRBD1 (5 bases). Between the trimmed V and J ends, which lost 0 bases and 5 bases, there was a span of 9 bases. Germline CDR1 SGHKS, CDR2 YYEKEE (reference sequence). The CDR3 is 14 amino acids. The CDR3 loop reads CASSLVRADQPQHF. CDR3 bases: TGTGCCAGCAGCTTGGTCAGGGCGGATCAGCCCCAGCATTTT.

In this sample, this clone turned up a few times. V is TRBV15 and J is TRBJ1-6, with a tentative D call TRBD1 (5 bases). The V end lost 2 bases, the J end lost 8 bases, and 13 bases lay between the germline ends. CDR3 size: 15 residues. In germline, CDR1 is LNHNV, CDR2 YYDKDF (reference sequence). CDR3 loop: CATSRQTAFHSPLHF. The CDR3 DNA sequence: TGTGCCACCAGCAGACAGACAGCCTTCCATTCACCCCTCCACTTT.

The V call is TRBV3-1 (or the pseudogene TRBV3-2), the J call TRBJ1-1, with a weak D call TRBD1 (5 bases). Per the germline V gene, CDR1 is LGHDT and CDR2 is YNNKEL (reference sequence). The CDR3 has 14 amino acids. V gave up 1 base and J gave up 6 bases, with 12 bases separating them. In DNA, the CDR3 is TGTGCCAGCAGCCAAGGGGGCGCGAGCGCTGAAGCTTTCTTT. It translates to CASSQGGASAEAFF.

The rearrangement uses TRBV19 and TRBJ2-1, with a weak D call TRBD2 (6 bases). This CDR3 has 15 amino acids. Germline CDR1 reads LNHDA; CDR2 reads SQIVND (reference sequence). Trimming removed 7 bases from V and 7 bases from J, with 20 bases in between. The CDR3 sequence is CASNPGVPTGNEQFF. The CDR3 DNA reads as TGTGCCAGTAATCCGGGAGTCCCAACGGGGAATGAGCAGTTCTTC.

The chain carries TRBV6-2 or TRBV6-3 and TRBJ1-1; D is perhaps TRBD1 (5 bases). Trimming stripped 5 bases from V and 0 bases from J, with 10 bases between. Germline lookup yields CDR1 MNHEY and CDR2 SVGEGT. The length of the CDR3 is 14 residues. The CDR3 here is CASSGRQLNTEAFF. The CDR3 DNA sequence: TGTGCCAGCAGTGGAAGACAGCTGAACACTGAAGCTTTCTTT.

As DNA, the CDR3 is TGCAGCGTTGAACAGGCGGGCCCCTACGAGCAGTACTTC. This translates into CSVEQAGPYEQYF. The rearrangement uses TRBV29-1 and TRBJ2-7, with D possibly being TRBD2 (5 bases). Germline V gene lookup returns CDR1 SQVTM and CDR2 ANQGSEA. V dropped 2 bases and J dropped 2 bases, with 10 bases sitting between them. The CDR3 extends over 13 amino acids.

The J gene is TRBJ1-3, the V gene TRBV19; D is unresolved. Germline CDR1 reads LNHDA; CDR2 reads SQIVND (reference sequence). Trimming pared 7 bases from V and 0 bases from J, leaving 10 bases between. The CDR3 has 14 residues. Here the CDR3 reads CASTGLPSGNTIYF. In nucleotides, the CDR3 is TGTGCCAGTACAGGCCTACCCTCTGGAAACACCATATATTTT.

This clone has more than one count but fewer than ten. In nucleotides, the CDR3 is TGTGCCAGCAGAGGCACGGGACACCCCACAGATACGCAGTATTTT. This gives the protein CASRGTGHPTDTQYF. This rearrangement joins TRBV6-5 to TRBJ2-3; the D gene is possibly TRBD1 (6 bases). The germline V gene has CDR1 MNHEY and CDR2 SVGAGI. Deletions cut 6 bases from V and 2 bases from J, with 15 bases between. CDR3 length: 15 amino acids.

CDR3 sequence (DNA): TGTGCCAGCAGCGTAGCTTTGACAGGGAGGCGCACTGAAGCTTTCTTT. Translation: CASSVALTGRRTEAFF. The chain joins TRBV9 to TRBJ1-1; 7 bases are shared with TRBD1. Germline-derived CDR1 and CDR2 are SGDLS and YYNGEE. Losses at the gene ends were 0 bases for V and 4 bases for J; bases not matched to a gene: 9. The CDR3 extends over 16 amino acids.

This chain uses TRBV5-4 with TRBJ2-7; TRBD2 matches at 7 bases. The germline V gene has CDR1 SGHNT and CDR2 YYREEE (reference sequence). Losses at the gene ends were 2 bases for V and 0 bases for J; bases not matched to a gene: 5. The CDR3 runs 15 residues. The CDR3 DNA follows: TGTGCCAGCAGCTTAATGCGGGAGTTCTCCTACGAGCAGTACTTC. The encoded protein is CASSLMREFSYEQYF.

This clone has only a few counts. The chain has TRBV19 and TRBJ2-2, with 8 nucleotides matching TRBD1. This CDR3 region has 16 residues. In germline, CDR1 is LNHDA, CDR2 SQIVND (reference sequence). V gave up 10 bases and J gave up 1 base; unmatched junction bases: 11. The CDR3 is CATQRDRRVNTGELFF. DNA of the CDR3: TGTGCCACCCAAAGGGACAGGCGGGTGAACACCGGGGAGCTGTTTTTT.

This clone was found once. J is TRBJ1-2 and V is TRBV11-2, with D unclear. V gave up 5 bases and J gave up 0 bases, with 16 bases separating them. The CDR3 sequence is 16 residues long. Germline CDR1 and CDR2: SGHAT and FQNNGV. The CDR3 loop reads CASSPIRGLANYGYTF. The CDR3 nucleotides read TGTGCCAGCAGCCCGATCCGGGGTTTAGCTAACTATGGCTACACCTTC.

This sequence joins TRBV29-1 and TRBJ2-3; 14 nucleotides agree with TRBD2. J lost 3 bases, V lost 6 bases, and 2 bases had no gene match. The length of the CDR3 is 14 residues. CDR1 SQVTM and CDR2 ANQGSEA come from the germline V gene. The CDR3, as DNA: TGCAGCGTAGGGACTAGCGGGAGTACAGATACGCAGTATTTT. Amino acid sequence: CSVGTSGSTDTQYF.

This clone was seen more than once but under ten times. The gene calls are TRBV5-4 and TRBJ1-2; 10 nucleotides line up with TRBD1. With V trimmed by 0 bases and J by 4 bases, 0 bases remained unmatched. This CDR3 has 14 residues. Germline loops: CDR1 SGHNT, CDR2 YYREEE (reference sequence). CDR3 bases: TGTGCCAGCAGCTTGGGGACAGGGGGCTATGGCTACACCTTC. This translates into CASSLGTGGYGYTF. Based on the CDR3 plus reference TRBV5-4 and TRBJ1-2, the full variable domain is ETGVTQSPTHLIKTRGQQVTLRCSSQSGHNTVSWYQQALGQGPQFIFQYYREEENGRGNFPPRFSGLQFPNYSSELNVNALELDDSALYLCASSLGTGGYGYTFGSGTRLTVV.

This clone was detected a few times. This rearrangement joins TRBV21-1 to TRBJ1-3; TRBD1 is the table's D call, not checked against the DNA. TRBV21-1 is shown as a pseudogene. This CDR3 is 14 amino acids long. CDR3 sequence: CASTLTGFGNTIYF. DNA for the CDR3: TGTGCCAGCACCCTAACAGGATTTGGAAACACCATATATTTT.

The CDR3 DNA is TGTGCCAGCAGCCCAAGGACTAGCGGAGGCACAGATACGCAGTATTTT. Protein product: CASSPRTSGGTDTQYF. The rearrangement uses TRBV9 and TRBJ2-3, with 10 bases that match TRBD2. The CDR3 contains 16 residues. J was trimmed by 1 base and V by 4 bases; bases with no gene match: 6. The V gene's germline CDR1 is SGDLS and CDR2 YYNGEE.

The genes are TRBV27 and TRBJ2-5, with D maybe TRBD2 (6 bases). Trimming took off 2 bases at V and 2 bases at J, with 12 bases between the two ends. CDR1 MNHEY and CDR2 SMNVEV come from the germline V gene (reference sequence). The CDR3 contains 15 residues. CDR3 coding DNA: TGTGCCAGCAGTTTACTGGGGAGCGGGCAAGAGACCCAGTACTTC. Its translation is CASSLLGSGQETQYF.